This T cell receptor (beta chain) was sequenced for a study of T cell responses to AZD1222 COVID-19 vaccine. The CDR3 totals 11 residues. Trimming shortened V by 6 bases and J by 2 bases, and 3 bases separated the two germline ends. Germline-derived CDR1 and CDR2 are LGHDT and YNNKEL (reference sequence). The data were produced by immunoSEQ multiplex PCR, yet TCRdb's version contains in-frame clones alone and is incomplete. The table has about 140,000 clones, just over 85% seen once; the top ten hold roughly 3%. Only a few counts were recorded for this clone. This sample comprised peripheral blood, obtained on day 0 of AZD1222 vaccination. The chain recombines TRBV3-1 (or the pseudogene TRBV3-2) with TRBJ2-3, with no clear D. The sequence derives from an adult in good health. The CDR3 loop is CASSTTDTQYF. In DNA, the CDR3 is TGTGCCAGCAGTACCACAGATACGCAGTATTTT.